These T cell receptor beta chains were read from a single sample in a study of shared clonotypes between healthy human individuals. Measured with immunoSEQ multiplex PCR; TCRdb has only the in-frame clones, and not every one. The sample has roughly 1.5 million clones, around 98% seen once. The sequenced material came from naive CD4+ T cells sorted from blood. These receptors were taken from a man aged 25-40 years in good health. The CDR3 runs from the conserved cysteine through the conserved F or W. The D gene is left open where the match is weak. Clone size is given for some rows only: seen once, a few or many times, or a class if the clone is expanded.

NA	TRBV28	TRBJ1-2	NA	TGTGCCAGCAGTCCTACGGTGAACTATGGCTACACCTTC	CASSPTVNYGYTF
NA	TRBV11-2	TRBJ2-1	TRBD2	TGTGCCAGCAGCAGAACCGTACCGGGACTAGTATCCAATGAGCAGTTCTTC	CASSRTVPGLVSNEQFF
NA	TRBV5-1	TRBJ2-7	TRBD2	TGCGCCAGCAGCTTGGGGGCGGGAGTCACAGGCGAGCAGTACTTC	CASSLGAGVTGEQYF
NA	TRBV5-1	TRBJ2-5	TRBD2	TGCGCCAGCAGCCCCCGGACTAGCGGTGAGACCCAGTACTTC	CASSPRTSGETQYF
NA	TRBV2	TRBJ2-7	TRBD1	TGTGCCAGCAAACGGGACAGGGCTCGGGAGCAGTACTTC	CASKRDRAREQYF
NA	TRBV4-1	TRBJ2-1	NA	TGCGCCAGCAGCCAAGTCTCGGGCGGTGAGCAGTTCTTC	CASSQVSGGEQFF
NA	TRBV5-1	TRBJ2-5	NA	TGCGCCAGCAGCGTTACGGGAGTTCAAGAGACCCAGTACTTC	CASSVTGVQETQYF
NA	TRBV18	TRBJ2-7	NA	TGTGCCAGCTCACCGGACGGGCTTCTCGAGCAGTACTTC	CASSPDGLLEQYF
NA	TRBV5-1	TRBJ1-1	NA	TGCGCCAGCAGCTTAGGCGTGGGGGCCAGAGGGGACACTGAAGCTTTCTTT	CASSLGVGARGDTEAFF
NA	TRBV27	TRBJ2-7	TRBD1	TGTGCCAGCAGTTTATCCGGGACAGCGACCTACGAGCAGTACTTC	CASSLSGTATYEQYF
NA	TRBV9	TRBJ1-1	NA	TGTGCCAGCAGCGTAGCTCCCGGTGGCGCAGCTTTCTTT	CASSVAPGGAAFF
NA	TRBV19	TRBJ2-7	NA	TGTGCCAGTAGTATCGGCAGGGGCAACGAGCAGTACTTC	CASSIGRGNEQYF
NA	TRBV5-8	TRBJ1-3	NA	TGTGCCAGCAGCTGGTTACCTATGCCTTCTGGAAACACCATATATTTT	CASSWLPMPSGNTIYF
NA	TRBV27	TRBJ2-5	NA	TGTGCCAGCAGTTTAAGGGATCGCACTCAAGAGACCCAGTACTTC	CASSLRDRTQETQYF
NA	TRBV18	TRBJ2-7	TRBD2	TGTGCCAGCTCACCACTACCGGGACTAGCGGCCCCCTACGAGCAGTACTTC	CASSPLPGLAAPYEQYF
NA	TRBV5-4	TRBJ2-3	NA	TGTGCCAGCAGCTTCGACCCCCCAGATACGCAGTATTTT	CASSFDPPDTQYF
NA	TRBV5-4	TRBJ2-2	NA	TGTGCCAGCAGCTTGGAGGACAGAGACACCGGGGAGCTGTTTTTT	CASSLEDRDTGELFF
NA	TRBV5-1	TRBJ1-4	NA	TGCGCCAGCAGCCAAAACAGAGCTCATACAGAGCCAACTAATGAAAAACTGTTTTTT	CASSQNRAHTEPTNEKLFF
NA	TRBV19	TRBJ2-2	TRBD2	TGTGCCAGTACGATCTCTAGCGGGAGTGCCGGGGAGCTGTTTTTT	CASTISSGSAGELFF
NA	TRBV19	TRBJ1-2	TRBD1	TGTGCCAGTAGTACCTTACAGGGGAACTATGGCTACACCTTC	CASSTLQGNYGYTF
NA	TRBV14	TRBJ1-4	TRBD1	TGTGCCAGCAGCCAAATACAGGGGCCTAATGAAAAACTGTTTTTT	CASSQIQGPNEKLFF
NA	TRBV7-9	TRBJ1-2	TRBD1	TGTGCCAGCAGCTATACTCCGGGACAGGGGAACTATGGCTACACCTTC	CASSYTPGQGNYGYTF
NA	TRBV29-1	TRBJ1-3	NA	TGCAGCGTTGAATATTCGGACGGAAACACCATATATTTT	CSVEYSDGNTIYF
NA	TRBV7-2	TRBJ2-4	NA	TGTGCCAGCAGCCTCGGGGGAACCAAAAACATTCAGTACTTC	CASSLGGTKNIQYF
NA	TRBV18	TRBJ2-1	TRBD2	TGTGCCAGCTTGGGCGGGAGGGCCCTCCATGAGCAGTTCTTC	CASLGGRALHEQFF
NA	TRBV5-1	TRBJ2-4	NA	TGCGCCAGCAGCGAGGCGGTGGAACAAAACATTCAGTACTTC	CASSEAVEQNIQYF
once	TRBV15	TRBJ2-7	NA	TGTGCCACCAGCAGAGATAGGGGGATCGCGCAGAGCGAGCAGTACTTC	CATSRDRGIAQSEQYF
NA	TRBV5-4	TRBJ2-7	NA	TGTGCCAGCAGCCTTAAACCAGCCGGCGGCTACGAGCAGTACTTC	CASSLKPAGGYEQYF
once	TRBV14	TRBJ1-1	NA	TGTGCCAGCAGCCAAGATACTCTAGGGTATGCTTTCTTT	CASSQDTLGYAFF
NA	TRBV30	TRBJ2-1	TRBD2	TGTGCCTGGAGTAGAACTAGGACTAGCGGGTCCCACAATGAGCAGTTCTTC	CAWSRTRTSGSHNEQFF
NA	TRBV5-5	TRBJ2-2	NA	TGTGCCAGCAGCTTGGCGAACACCGGGGAGCTGTTTTTT	CASSLANTGELFF
NA	TRBV27	TRBJ2-7	NA	TGTGCCAGCCACCACCCCGGACGGGGCGGCGAGCAGTACTTC	CASHHPGRGGEQYF
NA	TRBV5-6	TRBJ2-7	TRBD1	TGTGCCAGCAGCTTTGGACAGGGATCTATCTACGAGCAGTACTTC	CASSFGQGSIYEQYF
NA	TRBV6-6	TRBJ2-5	NA	TGTGCCAGCAGTTACGATGTGCCATCCCAAGAGACCCAGTACTTC	CASSYDVPSQETQYF
once	TRBV5-1	TRBJ2-2	NA	TGCGCCAGCAGCCCAGGGCCTAGGACCGGGGAGCTGTTTTTT	CASSPGPRTGELFF
NA	TRBV15	TRBJ2-7	TRBD1	TGTGCCACCAGCAGAGAAAGACAGGGACAAATTTTCTCCTACGAGCAGTACTTC	CATSRERQGQIFSYEQYF
once	TRBV19	TRBJ2-5	NA	TGTGCCAGTAGTACGGGGGTTCTCCAAGAGACCCAGTACTTC	CASSTGVLQETQYF
NA	TRBV5-4	TRBJ2-3	NA	TGTGCCAGCAAAAGAGAGGGAAGCACAGATACGCAGTATTTT	CASKREGSTDTQYF